In this sample, the clone carrying this T cell receptor (beta chain) turned up a few times. Its target is not known. Other DNA sequences in this specimen translate into the identical CDR3. These data belong to a study of shared clonotypes between healthy human individuals. Findings and caveats of the study: Naive CD4 clonotypes were shared across a few donors at roughly 5%.

Partitioning of CD4+ cells yielded a CD45RA+ naive subset and a CD45RA-negative memory subset. This table comes from immunoSEQ multiplex PCR, and its TCRdb copy is limited to in-frame clones, with some not included. The sample has some 1 million clones, 60% to 80% seen once. Germline values: CDR1 SGHAT, CDR2 FQNNGV. Trimming removed 4 bases from V and 5 bases from J; junction bases left unmatched: 3. The CDR3 runs 13 residues. Source material: memory CD4+ T cells sorted from blood. Subset defined: CD45RA-negative fraction. This sequence joins TRBV11-2 and TRBJ1-2, with 8 bases lining up with TRBD1. The sequence came from a man aged 18 to 30 in good health. The chain's CDR3 is CASSSTGGYGYTF. CDR3 sequence (DNA): TGTGCCAGCAGCTCAACAGGGGGGTATGGCTACACCTTC.